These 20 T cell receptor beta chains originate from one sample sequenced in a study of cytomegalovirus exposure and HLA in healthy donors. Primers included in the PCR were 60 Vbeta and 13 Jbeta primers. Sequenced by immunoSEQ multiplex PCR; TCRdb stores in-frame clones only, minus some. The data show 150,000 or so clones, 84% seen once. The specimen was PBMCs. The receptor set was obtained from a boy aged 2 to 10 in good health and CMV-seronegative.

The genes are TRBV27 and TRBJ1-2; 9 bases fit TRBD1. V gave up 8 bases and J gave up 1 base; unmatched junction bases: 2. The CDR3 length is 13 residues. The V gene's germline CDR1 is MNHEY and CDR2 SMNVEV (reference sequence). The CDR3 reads CASRTGVNYGYTF. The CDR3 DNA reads TGTGCCAGCCGGACAGGGGTTAACTATGGCTACACCTTC.

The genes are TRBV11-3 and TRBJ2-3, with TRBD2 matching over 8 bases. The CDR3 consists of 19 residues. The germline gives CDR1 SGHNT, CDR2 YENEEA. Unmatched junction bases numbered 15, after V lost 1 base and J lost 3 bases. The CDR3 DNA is TGTGCCAGCAGCTTAGTCACGGAGGAGCGAGCGGGAGTGACAGATACGCAGTATTTT. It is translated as CASSLVTEERAGVTDTQYF.

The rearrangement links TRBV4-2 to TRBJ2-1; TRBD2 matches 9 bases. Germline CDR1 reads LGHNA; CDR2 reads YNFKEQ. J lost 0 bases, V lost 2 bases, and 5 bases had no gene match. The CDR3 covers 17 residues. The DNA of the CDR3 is TGTGCCAGCAGCCAAACAACTAGCGGGCTCTCCTACAATGAGCAGTTCTTC. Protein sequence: CASSQTTSGLSYNEQFF.

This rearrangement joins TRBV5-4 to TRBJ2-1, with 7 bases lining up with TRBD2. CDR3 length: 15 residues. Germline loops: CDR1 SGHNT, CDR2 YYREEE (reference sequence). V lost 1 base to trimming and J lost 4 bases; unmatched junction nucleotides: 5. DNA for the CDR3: TGTGCCAGCAGCTTGAGGCGGGAGTTGTACAATGAGCAGTTCTTC. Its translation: CASSLRRELYNEQFF.

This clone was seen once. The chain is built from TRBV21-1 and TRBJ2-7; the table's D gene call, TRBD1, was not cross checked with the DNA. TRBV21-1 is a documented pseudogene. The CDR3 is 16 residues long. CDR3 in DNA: TGTGCCCAGGGACAAGGGCATCGGCTCGGGCCCTACGAGCAGTACTTC. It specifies CAQGQGHRLGPYEQYF.

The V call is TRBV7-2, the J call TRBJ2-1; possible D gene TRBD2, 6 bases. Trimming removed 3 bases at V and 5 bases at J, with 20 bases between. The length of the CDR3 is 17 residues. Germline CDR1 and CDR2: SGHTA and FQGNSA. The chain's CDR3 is CASSLYWGELWDNEQFF. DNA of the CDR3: TGTGCCAGCAGCTTGTATTGGGGGGAGCTCTGGGACAATGAGCAGTTCTTC. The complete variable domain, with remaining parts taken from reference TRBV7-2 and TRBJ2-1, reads GAGVSQSPSNKVTEKGKDVELRCDPISGHTALYWYRQSLGQGLEFLIYFQGNSAPDKSGLPSDRFSAERTGGSVSTLTIQRTQQEDSAVYLCASSLYWGELWDNEQFFGPGTRLTVL.

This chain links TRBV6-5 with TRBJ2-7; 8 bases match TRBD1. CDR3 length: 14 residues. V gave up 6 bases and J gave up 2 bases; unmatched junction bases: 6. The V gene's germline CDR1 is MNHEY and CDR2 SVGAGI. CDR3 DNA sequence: TGTGCCAGCAGCACCGGGACAGGCACCTACGAGCAGTACTTC. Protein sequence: CASSTGTGTYEQYF.

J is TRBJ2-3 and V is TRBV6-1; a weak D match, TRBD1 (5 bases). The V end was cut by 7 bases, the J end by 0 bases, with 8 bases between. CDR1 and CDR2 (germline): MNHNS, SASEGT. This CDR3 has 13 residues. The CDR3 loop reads CASKAGSTDTQYF. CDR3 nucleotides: TGTGCCAGCAAGGCAGGGAGCACAGATACGCAGTATTTT.

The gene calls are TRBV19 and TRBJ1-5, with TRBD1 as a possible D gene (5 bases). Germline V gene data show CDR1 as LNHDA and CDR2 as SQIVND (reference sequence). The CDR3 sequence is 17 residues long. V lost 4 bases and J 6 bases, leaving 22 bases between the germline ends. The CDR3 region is CASSSPSIGGGSQPQHF. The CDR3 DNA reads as TGTGCCAGTAGTAGCCCATCCATTGGGGGAGGGAGTCAGCCCCAGCATTTT.

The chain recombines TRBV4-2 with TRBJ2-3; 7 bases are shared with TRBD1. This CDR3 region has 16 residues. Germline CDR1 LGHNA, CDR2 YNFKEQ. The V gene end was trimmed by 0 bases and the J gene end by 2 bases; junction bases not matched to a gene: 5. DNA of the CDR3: TGTGCCAGCAGCCAAGAATTGAGGGGGCCCACAGATACGCAGTATTTT. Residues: CASSQELRGPTDTQYF.

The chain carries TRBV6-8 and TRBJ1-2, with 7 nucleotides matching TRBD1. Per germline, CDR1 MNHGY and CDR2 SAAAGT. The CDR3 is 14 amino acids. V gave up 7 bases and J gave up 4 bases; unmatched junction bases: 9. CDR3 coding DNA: TGTGCCAGCACCAGACAGGGTTCGGGCTATGGCTACACCTTC. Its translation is CASTRQGSGYGYTF.

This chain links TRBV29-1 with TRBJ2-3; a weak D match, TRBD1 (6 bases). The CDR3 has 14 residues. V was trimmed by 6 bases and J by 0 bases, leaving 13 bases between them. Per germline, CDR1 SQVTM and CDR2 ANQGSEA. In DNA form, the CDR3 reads TGCAGCGTCGAACGGACAGAGAGCACAGATACGCAGTATTTT. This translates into CSVERTESTDTQYF.

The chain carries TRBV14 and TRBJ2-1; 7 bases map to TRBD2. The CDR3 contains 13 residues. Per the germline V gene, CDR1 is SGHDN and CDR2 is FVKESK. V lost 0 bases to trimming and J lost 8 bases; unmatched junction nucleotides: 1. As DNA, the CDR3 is TGTGCCAGCAGCCAAGAGGGGGGGGATGAGCAGTTCTTC. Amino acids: CASSQEGGDEQFF.

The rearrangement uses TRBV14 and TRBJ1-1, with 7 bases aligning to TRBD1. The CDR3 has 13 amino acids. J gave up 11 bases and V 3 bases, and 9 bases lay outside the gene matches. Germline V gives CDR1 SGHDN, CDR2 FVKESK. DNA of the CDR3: TGTGCCAGCAGCCAGGACAGGCAGGGCCGGGCTTTCTTT. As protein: CASSQDRQGRAFF.

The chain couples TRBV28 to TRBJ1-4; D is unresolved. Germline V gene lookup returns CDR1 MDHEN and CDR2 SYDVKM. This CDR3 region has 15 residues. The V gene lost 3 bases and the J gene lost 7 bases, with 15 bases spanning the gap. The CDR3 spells CASSFGPQRLEKLFF. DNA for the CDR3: TGTGCCAGCAGTTTCGGCCCTCAGCGCCTTGAAAAACTGTTTTTT.

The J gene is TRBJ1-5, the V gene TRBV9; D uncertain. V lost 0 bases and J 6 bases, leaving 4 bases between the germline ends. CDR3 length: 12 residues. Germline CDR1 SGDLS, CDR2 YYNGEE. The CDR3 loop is CASSVDGQPQHF. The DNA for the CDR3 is TGTGCCAGCAGCGTAGACGGTCAGCCCCAGCATTTT. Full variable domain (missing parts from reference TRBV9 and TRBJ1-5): DSGVTQTPKHLITATGQRVTLRCSPRSGDLSVYWYQQSLDQGLQFLIQYYNGEERAKGNILERFSAQQFPDLHSELNLSSLELGDSALYFCASSVDGQPQHFGDGTRLSIL.

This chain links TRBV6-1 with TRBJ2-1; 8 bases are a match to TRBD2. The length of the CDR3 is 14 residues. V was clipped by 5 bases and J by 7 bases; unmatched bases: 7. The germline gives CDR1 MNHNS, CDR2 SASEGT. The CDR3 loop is CASSRSGSGNEQFF. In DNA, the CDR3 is TGTGCCAGCAGTCGGAGCGGGAGTGGGAATGAGCAGTTCTTC.

This CDR3 reads CASGLAGVYYNEQFF. DNA for the CDR3: TGTGCCAGCGGACTAGCGGGCGTTTACTACAATGAGCAGTTCTTC. The rearrangement uses TRBV5-6 and TRBJ2-1, with 11 bases lining up with TRBD2. The germline V gene has CDR1 SGHDT and CDR2 YYEEEE. This CDR3 comprises 15 residues. The J segment lost 3 bases and the V segment lost 7 bases, leaving 6 bases of the junction unmatched. Supplemented by reference TRBV5-6 and TRBJ2-1, the full variable domain reads DAGVTQSPTHLIKTRGQQVTLRCSPKSGHDTVSWYQQALGQGPQFIFQYYEEEERQRGNFPDRFSGHQFPNYSSELNVNALLLGDSALYLCASGLAGVYYNEQFFGPGTRLTVL.

The CDR3 is CASSLELAGEIYKQFF. The CDR3 bases are TGTGCCAGCAGCTTAGAGCTAGCGGGAGAAATTTATAAGCAGTTCTTC. This sequence joins TRBV7-9 and TRBJ2-1; 10 nucleotides agree with TRBD2. Germline values: CDR1 SEHNR, CDR2 FQNEAQ (reference sequence). The CDR3 runs to 16 residues. V shed 1 base and J 11 bases; nucleotides not matched to a gene: 11. The full variable domain, its missing parts supplied by reference TRBV7-9 and TRBJ2-1, is DTGVSQNPRHKITKRGQNVTFRCDPISEHNRLYWYRQTLGQGPEFLTYFQNEAQLEKSRLLSDRFSAERPKGSFSTLEIQRTEQGDSAMYLCASSLELAGEIYKQFFGPGTRLTVL.

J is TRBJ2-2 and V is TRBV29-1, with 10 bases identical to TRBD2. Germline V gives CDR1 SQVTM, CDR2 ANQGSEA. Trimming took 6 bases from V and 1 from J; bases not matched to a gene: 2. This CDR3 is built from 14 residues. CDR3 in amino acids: CSVRTSGNTGELFF. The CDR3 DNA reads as TGCAGCGTCCGGACTAGCGGGAACACCGGGGAGCTGTTTTTT.